What follows is one T cell receptor (beta chain) and its context. Its binding antigen is unknown. Nothing much larger sits one base from this clone, and base qualities are not available. Each collaborating institution followed its own protocols to collect whole blood in K2EDTA tubes. For TCRbeta analysis, collaborators shipped samples in one of three forms: frozen whole blood, isolated PBMCs, or DNA extracted from either of those sample types. TCRbeta CDR3 regions were amplified from genomic DNA using the immunoSEQ Assay, a bias-controlled multiplex PCR. Per the authors' processing: The number of nucleated cells in each sample was estimated from the amplification of reference gene primers within the assay. To quantify the absolute abundance of each unique TCRbeta CDR3 rearrangement, sequence reads were collapsed and filtered. For each sample, productive Simpson clonality was calculated as the square root of Simpson's diversity index across productive rearrangements. TCRdb provides this immuneACCESS table in a form limited to in-frame rearrangements. Some clones are lacking; in checked studies, under half of them reflect an unresolved V gene, and why the rest are absent is not known. V and J calls and clone size come straight from that table; D and trimming were deduced from the DNA. Here the sample has about 120,000 clones; approximately 82% occur a single time. In total, the top ten clones hold 10% to 15% of the sample.

The data originate from a study of blood T cell repertoires in COVID-19 (dated by TCRdb to the early 2020s). As for the study more broadly: Collaborator samples came from the United States, Italy and Spain and covered acute and convalescent phases of COVID-19. The prospective study material was composed of cDNA or gDNA derived from T cells, B-cell-depleted T cells, or PBMCs. The dataset comprised deeply sampled blood TCRbeta repertoires from subjects exposed to, actively infected with, or recovered from COVID-19. A freely available public database, intended as a resource for researchers studying the immune response to SARS-CoV-2, is where the repertoires were released. The samples were drawn from two sources: the first 160 participants of the ongoing ImmuneRACE study, and 950 to 1,500 subjects contributed by 6 global collaborators. The sample metadata nearly always contained a de-identified subject ID, COVID-19 status, age in years and sex. HLA class I and class II types, where available, came from metadata supplied by the sample provider rather than from assay-based typing.

The paper as a whole reports these results and caveats: How much clinical and demographic metadata was included differed by source and by participant, and the metadata was provided uncurated.

V and J are truncated by 1 base and 4 bases respectively, leaving an intervening sequence of 7 bases. The germline V gene encodes CDR1 GTSNPN and CDR2 SVGIG (reference sequence). The CDR3 contains 12 residues, cysteine and phenylalanine counted. The kept DNA is CDR3 alone, 36 bases in frame from the first base. Sequencing used peripheral blood. The sequence is built from TRBV30 and TRBJ1-1; no D gene is confidently identified. The sequence was obtained from a man aged 55 to 69 with acute or convalescent COVID-19. CDR3 region: CAWSASGTEAFF. The nucleotides are TGTGCCTGGAGTGCAAGCGGCACTGAAGCTTTCTTT. The full variable domain, completed from the reference TRBV30 and TRBJ1-1 proteins outside the CDR3, reads SQTIHQWPATLVQPVGSPLSLECTVEGTSNPNLYWYRQAAGRGLQLLFYSVGIGQISSEVPQNLSASRPQDRQFILSSKKLLLSDSGFYLCAWSASGTEAFFGQGTRLTVV.